The rows below give T cell receptor beta chains drawn from one sample of a study of cytomegalovirus exposure and HLA in healthy donors. Here immunoSEQ multiplex PCR was the method, and the copy in TCRdb shows in-frame clones only, minus some. The table lists about 100,000 clones, over 60% of them singletons, with more than 4% in the top ten. Sequenced sample: PBMCs. All receptors derive from a male donor in good health and CMV-seronegative. Each CDR3 is given with its conserved first and last residue. A D gene is named only where the DNA matches it firmly. A row's size may be missing; if present it is once, few, many or a size class.

TRBD2 | TRBJ2-1 | TRBV6-5 | - | CASSFLAGSYNEQFF | TGTGCCAGCAGTTTCCTAGCGGGCTCCTACAATGAGCAGTTCTTC
- | TRBJ2-6 | TRBV7-9 | - | CASSLGDSGANVLTF | TGTGCCAGCAGCTTAGGCGACTCTGGGGCCAACGTCCTGACTTTC
TRBD2 | TRBJ2-1 | TRBV27 | - | CASTSGTSGRAEQFF | TGTGCCAGCACTTCAGGGACTAGCGGGAGGGCGGAGCAGTTCTTC
- | TRBJ2-1 | TRBV15 | - | CATSRVRLTHEQFF | TGTGCCACCAGCAGAGTACGACTGACCCATGAGCAGTTCTTC
- | TRBJ2-1 | TRBV25-1 | - | CASSEMPGNNEQFF | TGTGCCAGCAGTGAAATGCCGGGAAACAATGAGCAGTTCTTC
TRBD1 | TRBJ1-5 | TRBV6-5 | - | CASSSRQGSNQPQHF | TGTGCCAGCAGTTCTCGACAGGGGAGCAATCAGCCCCAGCATTTT
TRBD2 | TRBJ2-1 | TRBV6-4 | - | CASSASGYNEQFF | TGTGCCAGCAGTGCTAGCGGCTACAATGAGCAGTTCTTC
- | TRBJ2-7 | TRBV7-6 | - | CASSLSGTLGYEQYF | TGTGCCAGCAGCCTTAGCGGCACTTTGGGCTACGAGCAGTACTTC
TRBD1 | TRBJ1-5 | TRBV6-4 | - | CARGQGADQPQHF | TGTGCCAGAGGACAGGGGGCGGATCAGCCCCAGCATTTT
- | TRBJ1-2 | TRBV5-1 | - | CASSLVVGGFDGYTF | TGCGCCAGCAGCTTGGTTGTTGGGGGGTTTGATGGCTACACCTTC
- | TRBJ2-1 | TRBV7-3 | - | CASSPSGSSYNEQFF | TGTGCCAGCAGCCCTTCGGGGAGCTCCTACAATGAGCAGTTCTTC
- | TRBJ2-2 | TRBV6-6 | - | CASSYEMVGTGELFF | TGTGCCAGCAGTTACGAGATGGTCGGCACCGGGGAGCTGTTTTTT
- | TRBJ2-1 | TRBV19 | - | CASSMVAEQFF | TGTGCCAGTAGTATGGTAGCGGAGCAGTTCTTC
- | TRBJ2-7 | TRBV5-1 | - | CASSLTEGRDEQYF | TGCGCCAGCAGCTTGACGGAGGGTCGGGACGAGCAGTACTTC
TRBD1 | TRBJ1-3 | TRBV19 | - | CASSIPRGPGNTIYF | TGTGCCAGTAGTATCCCCAGGGGGCCAGGAAACACCATATATTTT
- | TRBJ1-1 | TRBV11-2 | - | CASSLGQAFNEAFF | TGTGCCAGCAGCTTAGGACAGGCGTTTAATGAAGCTTTCTTT
- | TRBJ2-4 | TRBV7-2 | - | CASSLTHTRGGNIQYF | TGTGCCAGCAGCTTAACTCATACTCGGGGAGGAAACATTCAGTACTTC
- | TRBJ1-2 | TRBV5-4 | few | CASSAGGDTPGGYTF | TGTGCCAGCAGCGCGGGGGGCGACACCCCGGGAGGCTACACCTTC
TRBD2 | TRBJ2-3 | TRBV7-2 | - | CASSFGIAGNTDTQYF | TGTGCCAGCAGCTTCGGAATAGCGGGAAACACAGATACGCAGTATTTT
- | TRBJ2-7 | TRBV5-6 | - | CASSSRNLVYEQYF | TGTGCCAGCAGCTCGCGTAACCTAGTCTACGAGCAGTACTTC
TRBD2 | TRBJ2-4 | TRBV5-1 | - | CASSRGLAQGGKNIQYF | TGCGCCAGCAGCAGGGGACTAGCGCAAGGGGGCAAAAACATTCAGTACTTC
- | TRBJ2-7 | TRBV6-5 | - | CASSAGQPILYEQYF | TGTGCCAGCAGTGCCGGACAGCCCATCCTTTACGAGCAGTACTTC
- | TRBJ2-7 | TRBV7-8 | few | CASSFEGAGYEQYF | TGTGCCAGCAGCTTTGAGGGAGCCGGCTACGAGCAGTACTTC
- | TRBJ2-2 | TRBV25-1 | few | CASSLAPNTGELFF | TGTGCCAGCAGTCTAGCGCCGAACACCGGGGAGCTGTTTTTT
TRBD2 | TRBJ2-3 | TRBV5-6 | - | CASSLMILAGGLDTQYF | TGTGCCAGCAGCCTGATGATTCTAGCGGGAGGTTTAGATACGCAGTATTTT
- | TRBJ2-1 | TRBV28 | - | CASGAGGGTHNEQFF | TGTGCCAGCGGTGCCGGTGGGGGGACTCACAATGAGCAGTTCTTC
- | TRBJ2-5 | TRBV15 | - | CATSISLSGQETQYF | TGTGCCACCAGCATCTCCCTCTCAGGCCAAGAGACCCAGTACTTC
- | TRBJ1-2 | TRBV19 | - | CASGLPVYGYTF | TGTGCCAGTGGGCTCCCAGTCTATGGCTACACCTTC
TRBD2 | TRBJ2-5 | TRBV7-9 | - | CASSSPGLGGFVQETQYF | TGTGCCAGCAGCTCACCGGGACTAGGAGGCTTCGTCCAAGAGACCCAGTACTTC
TRBD1 | TRBJ2-5 | TRBV18 | - | CASSTGTAQETQYF | TGTGCCAGCTCAACCGGGACAGCTCAAGAGACCCAGTACTTC
- | TRBJ1-4 | TRBV7-9 | few | CASSLALDLNEKLFF | TGTGCCAGCAGCTTAGCGCTAGATTTAAATGAAAAACTGTTTTTT
- | TRBJ1-1 | TRBV5-1 | - | CASNGPEGAFF | TGCGCCAGCAACGGCCCCGAGGGCGCTTTCTTT
- | TRBJ2-1 | TRBV28 | few | CASAATTGVSYNEQFF | TGTGCCAGCGCCGCCACGACGGGAGTATCCTACAATGAGCAGTTCTTC
TRBD2 | TRBJ2-7 | TRBV27 | - | CASSLTTLADYEQYF | TGTGCCAGCAGTCTCACAACACTAGCGGACTACGAGCAGTACTTC
TRBD1 | TRBJ1-2 | TRBV5-1 | once | CASSSGQGAGTF | TGCGCCAGCAGCTCGGGACAGGGGGCAGGCACCTTC
TRBD1 | TRBJ1-5 | TRBV28 | - | CASSLPQGGNQPQHF | TGTGCCAGCAGTTTACCCCAGGGGGGCAATCAGCCCCAGCATTTT
TRBD2 | TRBJ2-7 | TRBV7-8 | few | CASSPSGRFYEQYF | TGTGCCAGCAGCCCGAGCGGGAGATTCTACGAGCAGTACTTC
- | TRBJ1-2 | TRBV28 | - | CASSLKAEGYTF | TGTGCCAGCAGTTTAAAGGCGGAGGGCTACACCTTC
- | TRBJ2-5 | TRBV2 | few | CASSGGLGETQYF | TGTGCCAGCAGTGGGGGGCTGGGGGAGACCCAGTACTTC
TRBD2 | TRBJ2-7 | TRBV28 | - | CASSVSGRNYEQYF | TGTGCCAGCAGCGTTAGCGGGAGGAACTACGAGCAGTACTTC
- | TRBJ1-5 | TRBV11-3 | - | CASSISHRGTNQPQHF | TGTGCCAGCAGCATTAGCCACCGGGGGACCAATCAGCCCCAGCATTTT
TRBD2 | TRBJ2-2 | TRBV5-1 | once | CASSHGLAGDTGELFF | TGCGCCAGCAGCCACGGACTAGCGGGAGACACCGGGGAGCTGTTTTTT
TRBD1 | TRBJ2-5 | TRBV19 | once | CASVPGQGYGETQYF | TGTGCCAGCGTCCCGGGACAGGGGTACGGGGAGACCCAGTACTTC
TRBD2 | TRBJ2-7 | TRBV2 | once | CASSVTSGKFGGYEQYF | TGTGCCAGCAGTGTGACTAGCGGGAAGTTCGGCGGCTACGAGCAGTACTTC
TRBD1 | TRBJ1-1 | TRBV13 | few | CASSSQRDRATFF | TGTGCCAGCAGCTCTCAGCGGGACAGGGCGACTTTCTTT
- | TRBJ2-5 | TRBV5-1 | - | CASSLGQGKETQYF | TGCGCCAGCAGCTTGGGTCAGGGAAAAGAGACCCAGTACTTC
- | TRBJ2-1 | TRBV27 | - | CASSLPGLDNNEQFF | TGTGCCAGCAGTCTTCCGGGACTCGACAACAATGAGCAGTTCTTC
TRBD2 | TRBJ2-1 | TRBV11-3 | once | CASSNGLAVYNEQFF | TGTGCCAGCAGCAACGGACTAGCGGTCTACAATGAGCAGTTCTTC
TRBD2 | TRBJ2-7 | TRBV4-1 | few | CASSQEQRGTYEQYF | TGCGCCAGCAGCCAAGAGCAGCGGGGAACCTACGAGCAGTACTTC
- | TRBJ2-7 | TRBV27 | few | CASSSLTGNPNEQYF | TGTGCCAGCAGTTCCTTGACAGGTAACCCTAACGAGCAGTACTTC